A selection of T cell receptor beta chains follows, all from one sample in a study of blood T cell repertoires in COVID-19. Assay used: immunoSEQ multiplex PCR; TCRdb lists only in-frame clones, some missing. The top ten clones hold approximately 0.25% of a sample with about 670,000 clones, around 89% of them seen once. Sequencing input: peripheral blood. Receptor source: a woman aged 18-29 years with acute or convalescent COVID-19. The CDR3 runs from the conserved cysteine through the conserved F or W. Fields, in order: clone size, V gene, J gene, D gene, CDR3 protein, CDR3 DNA. The D gene is left open where the match is weak. Not all rows give a size; the values are once, few, many and, for expanded clones, a class.

clone size: .; V gene: TRBV11-2; J gene: TRBJ1-6; D gene: .; CDR3 protein: CASSLAFPRETGNSPLHF; CDR3 DNA: TGTGCCAGCAGCTTGGCATTTCCCCGGGAGACGGGGAATTCACCCCTCCACTTT
clone size: .; V gene: TRBV30; J gene: TRBJ1-2; D gene: TRBD1; CDR3 protein: CAWSRQGAYGYTF; CDR3 DNA: TGTGCCTGGAGCCGACAGGGGGCCTACGGCTACACCTTC
clone size: .; V gene: TRBV5-1; J gene: TRBJ1-3; D gene: TRBD1; CDR3 protein: CASSPQGDGNTIYF; CDR3 DNA: TGCGCCAGCAGCCCTCAGGGGGATGGAAACACCATATATTTT
clone size: .; V gene: TRBV7-9; J gene: TRBJ1-3; D gene: .; CDR3 protein: CASSLAAGPRDTIYF; CDR3 DNA: TGTGCCAGCAGCTTAGCGGCCGGTCCCCGGGACACCATATATTTT
clone size: .; V gene: TRBV19; J gene: TRBJ1-2; D gene: .; CDR3 protein: CASSIDRGETNYGYTF; CDR3 DNA: TGTGCCAGTAGTATAGATAGGGGCGAGACTAACTATGGCTACACCTTC
clone size: .; V gene: TRBV7-3; J gene: TRBJ2-1; D gene: .; CDR3 protein: CASSSQAGYPQFF; CDR3 DNA: TGTGCCAGCAGCTCTCAGGCGGGCTACCCGCAGTTCTTC
clone size: .; V gene: TRBV10-3; J gene: TRBJ1-1; D gene: .; CDR3 protein: CAISPIPDTEAFF; CDR3 DNA: TGTGCCATCAGTCCAATACCGGACACTGAAGCTTTCTTT
clone size: .; V gene: TRBV28; J gene: TRBJ1-5; D gene: .; CDR3 protein: CAGGDQPQHF; CDR3 DNA: TGTGCGGGGGGGGATCAGCCCCAGCATTTT
clone size: .; V gene: TRBV12-3/TRBV12-4; J gene: TRBJ1-6; D gene: .; CDR3 protein: CASSFTGRSPLHF; CDR3 DNA: TGTGCCAGCAGTTTTACAGGGAGATCACCCCTCCACTTT
clone size: .; V gene: TRBV6-5; J gene: TRBJ1-2; D gene: .; CDR3 protein: CASSYGGGTYGYTF; CDR3 DNA: TGTGCCAGCAGTTACGGTGGGGGGACCTATGGCTACACCTTC
clone size: .; V gene: TRBV18; J gene: TRBJ1-5; D gene: TRBD1; CDR3 protein: CASSPGTGEQPQHF; CDR3 DNA: TGTGCCAGCTCACCCGGGACAGGGGAACAGCCCCAGCATTTT
clone size: .; V gene: TRBV7-6; J gene: TRBJ1-5; D gene: TRBD1; CDR3 protein: CASSPGEGGRGLGNQPQHF; CDR3 DNA: TGTGCCAGCAGCCCGGGGGAGGGAGGCAGGGGGCTCGGCAATCAGCCCCAGCATTTT
clone size: .; V gene: TRBV14; J gene: TRBJ2-7; D gene: .; CDR3 protein: CASSQEAVYSYEQYF; CDR3 DNA: TGTGCCAGCAGCCAAGAGGCGGTCTACTCCTACGAGCAGTACTTC
clone size: .; V gene: TRBV4-1; J gene: TRBJ1-3; D gene: TRBD1; CDR3 protein: CASSQPTGAGNTIYF; CDR3 DNA: TGCGCCAGCAGCCAACCTACAGGGGCTGGAAACACCATATATTTT
clone size: .; V gene: TRBV6-5; J gene: TRBJ2-3; D gene: .; CDR3 protein: CASSYRGHRLDTQYF; CDR3 DNA: TGTGCCAGCAGTTACCGTGGGCACAGATTAGATACGCAGTATTTT
clone size: .; V gene: TRBV19; J gene: TRBJ1-2; D gene: TRBD1; CDR3 protein: CASRGDRVYGYTF; CDR3 DNA: TGTGCCAGTAGGGGGGACAGGGTCTATGGCTACACCTTC
clone size: .; V gene: TRBV3-1/TRBV3-2; J gene: TRBJ2-1; D gene: TRBD2; CDR3 protein: CASSTQPGLVDEQFF; CDR3 DNA: TGTGCCAGCAGCACCCAGCCGGGACTAGTAGACGAGCAGTTCTTC
clone size: .; V gene: TRBV21-1; J gene: TRBJ1-3; D gene: .; CDR3 protein: CASSGQASGNTIYF; CDR3 DNA: TGTGCCAGCAGCGGACAGGCCTCTGGAAACACCATATATTTT
clone size: .; V gene: TRBV19; J gene: TRBJ1-6; D gene: TRBD1; CDR3 protein: CASSILGQGNSPLHF; CDR3 DNA: TGTGCCAGTAGTATCTTGGGACAGGGGAATTCACCCCTCCACTTT
clone size: once; V gene: TRBV20-1; J gene: TRBJ1-2; D gene: .; CDR3 protein: CSAPDNRGYTF; CDR3 DNA: TGCAGTGCACCGGACAATCGCGGCTACACCTTC
clone size: .; V gene: TRBV18; J gene: TRBJ1-6; D gene: .; CDR3 protein: CASSTGLDSPLHF; CDR3 DNA: TGTGCCAGCTCAACAGGGTTGGATTCACCCCTCCACTTT
clone size: .; V gene: TRBV30; J gene: TRBJ2-7; D gene: TRBD1; CDR3 protein: CAWSPGGTGRTYEQYF; CDR3 DNA: TGTGCCTGGAGCCCGGGCGGGACAGGGAGAACCTACGAGCAGTACTTC
clone size: .; V gene: TRBV4-3; J gene: TRBJ2-7; D gene: TRBD2; CDR3 protein: CASSQERWRGNHEQYF; CDR3 DNA: TGCGCCAGCAGCCAAGAGAGGTGGCGGGGGAACCACGAGCAGTACTTC